This T cell receptor (beta chain) originates from a study of blood T cell repertoires in COVID-19. CDR3 length equals 16 residues. The germline CDR1 and CDR2 sequences are ENHRY and SYGVKD. Deletions cut 0 bases from V and 2 bases from J, with 13 bases between. In the original workflow: Reference gene primers were amplified, and this amplification served to estimate nucleated cell counts. The repertoire was sequenced with immunoSEQ multiplex PCR; TCRdb's copy has only in-frame clones and lacks some. The D gene and trimming were derived from the DNA, and the V and J assignments and clone size from that table. The data show 250,000 to 350,000 clones, with about 86% seen just once and 0.95% to 1.5% held by the top ten.

The specimen was peripheral blood. This sequence joins TRBV10-3 and TRBJ1-1; possible D gene TRBD1, 5 bases. This sequence originates from a woman aged 45-60 years with acute or convalescent COVID-19. The CDR3 region is CAISESVFGQNTEAFF. The DNA for the CDR3 is TGTGCCATCAGTGAGTCGGTATTTGGACAAAACACTGAAGCTTTCTTT.